The 31 T cell receptor beta chains presented below share a single source sample, sequenced in a study of blood T cell repertoires in COVID-19 (dated by TCRdb to 2018 to 2021). Libraries were constructed by the immunoSEQ multiplex PCR assay. TCRdb mirrors the immuneACCESS table, restricted to in-frame sequences. Some clones are absent from its copies; in checked studies, under half trace to an unresolved V gene, and the reason for the others is unknown. For this sample the table gives some 150,000 clones, of which about 80% were detected only once. In total, the top ten clones hold 7.5% to 8.5% of the sample. Source material: peripheral blood. The receptors come from a human donor in a cohort sampled during active COVID-19.

About this clone itself: This CDR3 is also generated by other DNA sequences in the sample. This chain uses TRBV7-2 with TRBJ2-2; TRBD1 might be the D (5 bases). The CDR3 consists of 14 residues. Trimming took 1 base from V and 6 from J, leaving 9 bases between them. CDR1 SGHTA and CDR2 FQGNSA come from the germline V gene. The CDR3 here is CASSLDWGAGELFF. Written as DNA, the CDR3 is TGTGCCAGCAGCTTAGATTGGGGCGCCGGGGAGCTGTTTTTT.

The gene calls are TRBV6-5 and TRBJ2-3; a possible D gene is TRBD1 (5 bases). Germline V gene lookup returns CDR1 MNHEY and CDR2 SVGAGI. This CDR3 contains 14 residues. V lost 5 bases to trimming and J lost 2 bases, with 11 bases between them. CDR3 loop: CASSPGYYTDTQYF. The CDR3 DNA reads TGTGCCAGCAGTCCAGGGTACTACACAGATACGCAGTATTTT.

The CDR3 region has the DNA TGTGCCAGCAGTGAAGCTGCGGGACAGCGACTACGCGAGCAGTACTTC. This translates into CASSEAAGQRLREQYF. This chain uses TRBV2 with TRBJ2-7, with D maybe TRBD1 (7 bases). CDR1 and CDR2 from the germline V gene are SNHLY and FYNNEI. The CDR3 consists of 16 residues. The V end was cut by 0 bases, the J end by 6 bases, with 18 bases between.

In regard to this clone: Mismatch with germline at one junction end may stem from a read error. V gene TRBV24-1 combines with J gene TRBJ1-5; D is undetermined. This CDR3 is built from 16 residues. Germline V gives CDR1 KGHDR, CDR2 SFDVKD. CDR3 in DNA: TGTGCCACCAGTGTTTTGGGTCCCTCCAACGGGCAGCCCCAGCATTTT. Translation: CATSVLGPSNGQPQHF.

The V gene is TRBV7-3, the J gene TRBJ2-1, with D unresolved. CDR3 length equals 13 residues. V was pared by 3 bases and J by 5 bases, with 8 bases between. The germline CDR1 and CDR2 sequences are SGHTA and FQGTGA. CDR3 region: CASSFGYDNEQFF. CDR3 in DNA: TGTGCCAGCAGCTTCGGTTATGACAATGAGCAGTTCTTC.

The V gene is TRBV28, the J gene TRBJ1-5; D remains unclear. This CDR3 is built from 12 residues. Germline CDR1 is MDHEN and CDR2 is SYDVKM. V lost 2 bases to trimming and J lost 6 bases, with 5 bases between them. The CDR3 reads CASSLQSQPQHF. The CDR3 region has the DNA TGTGCCAGCAGTTTACAATCTCAGCCCCAGCATTTT.

The chain combines TRBV7-2 with TRBJ2-7; TRBD2 matches 11 bases. CDR1 SGHTA and CDR2 FQGNSA come from the germline V gene. The CDR3 covers 14 residues. V shed 6 bases and J 6 bases; nucleotides not matched to a gene: 7. The CDR3 loop is CASSQTSGGSEQYF. Written as DNA, the CDR3 is TGTGCCAGCAGTCAAACTAGCGGGGGAAGCGAGCAGTACTTC.

The V and J genes are TRBV9 and TRBJ1-2; D remains unclear. CDR3 length: 17 residues. V gave up 4 bases and J gave up 4 bases, with 23 bases separating them. Germline CDR1 SGDLS, CDR2 YYNGEE. The DNA of the CDR3 is TGTGCCAGCAGCTGGGAGAACACTCTAAGGTTAGGCTATGGCTACACCTTC. It yields the protein CASSWENTLRLGYGYTF.

This chain links TRBV5-4 with TRBJ2-7; 11 nucleotides match TRBD2. The length of the CDR3 is 16 residues. CDR1 and CDR2 from the germline V gene are SGHNT and YYREEE (reference sequence). V lost 4 bases, J lost 4 bases, and 10 bases stayed unmatched. CDR3 DNA sequence: TGTGCCAGCAGCATCGGGACTAGCGGAGTCCTATACGAGCAGTACTTC. Its translation is CASSIGTSGVLYEQYF.

J is TRBJ2-2 and V is TRBV14, with D possibly TRBD1 on 5 matching bases. Germline CDR1 SGHDN, CDR2 FVKESK. Between the trimmed V and J ends, which lost 2 bases and 1 base, there was a span of 5 bases. The CDR3 runs to 14 residues. For the CDR3, the DNA is TGTGCCAGCAGCCAAACAGGGAACACCGGGGAGCTGTTTTTT. Translation gives CASSQTGNTGELFF.

The CDR3 region has the DNA TGTGCCAGCAGCTTGGCGGGAGGCGCTGAAGCTTTCTTT. It codes for CASSLAGGAEAFF. The chain recombines TRBV5-4 with TRBJ1-1; no firm D call. Trimming removed 0 bases at V and 6 bases at J, with 9 bases between. CDR1 is SGHNT and CDR2 is YYREEE in the germline V gene (reference sequence). This CDR3 has 13 amino acids.

The chain employs TRBV13 and TRBJ1-3; 7 bases map to TRBD1. Trimming took 5 bases from V and 3 from J; bases not matched to a gene: 10. CDR3 length equals 16 residues. Germline values: CDR1 PRHDT, CDR2 FYEKMQ (reference sequence). The CDR3 sequence is CASSLIDRAHGNTIYF. CDR3 nucleotides: TGTGCCAGCAGCCTAATAGACAGGGCGCATGGAAACACCATATATTTT.

The chain carries TRBV7-2 and TRBJ2-4; 10 bases map to TRBD2. The ends lost 0 bases at V and 5 bases at J; junction bases unmatched: 4. This CDR3 has 16 residues. Germline V gene lookup returns CDR1 SGHTA and CDR2 FQGNSA. CDR3 protein: CASSLANSGGQNIQYF. The CDR3 bases are TGTGCCAGCAGCTTAGCTAATAGCGGGGGGCAAAACATTCAGTACTTC.

V is TRBV7-9 and J is TRBJ1-6, with D tentatively TRBD1 (5 bases). Trimming left V 3 bases short and J 7 bases short, with 10 bases between. From germline, CDR1 is SEHNR and CDR2 FQNEAQ (reference sequence). CDR3 size: 14 residues. CDR3 protein: CASSLRDGNSPLHF. As DNA, the CDR3 is TGTGCCAGCAGCTTGCGGGACGGGAATTCACCCCTCCACTTT.

V gene TRBV15 combines with J gene TRBJ2-1; 15 nucleotides line up with TRBD2. Germline CDR1 is LNHNV and CDR2 is YYDKDF (reference sequence). The CDR3 runs 17 residues. The J segment lost 10 bases and the V segment lost 0 bases, leaving 7 bases of the junction unmatched. The CDR3 loop reads CATSRDFGLAGGQEQFF. CDR3 bases: TGTGCCACCAGCAGAGACTTCGGACTAGCGGGGGGGCAGGAGCAGTTCTTC.

The chain has TRBV4-2 and TRBJ1-6; 11 bases fit TRBD1. The V gene end was trimmed by 1 base and the J gene end by 9 bases; junction bases not matched to a gene: 2. CDR3 length: 15 residues. Germline lookup yields CDR1 LGHNA and CDR2 YNFKEQ. The CDR3 region has the DNA TGTGCCAGCAGCCAAGTTGGGACAGGGGGTTCACCCCTCCACTTT. Translating it yields CASSQVGTGGSPLHF.

This clone was recorded once. The chain is built from TRBV9 and TRBJ1-1; D is unresolved. This CDR3 has 13 amino acids. Trimming removed 3 bases at V and 0 bases at J, with 6 bases between. In germline, CDR1 is SGDLS, CDR2 YYNGEE. Written as DNA, the CDR3 is TGTGCCAGCAGCGAGTCTATGAACACTGAAGCTTTCTTT. It is translated as CASSESMNTEAFF. The whole variable domain, remainder taken from reference TRBV9 and TRBJ1-1, is DSGVTQTPKHLITATGQRVTLRCSPRSGDLSVYWYQQSLDQGLQFLIQYYNGEERAKGNILERFSAQQFPDLHSELNLSSLELGDSALYFCASSESMNTEAFFGQGTRLTVV.

This clone was seen a single time. CDR3 sequence: CSASFQGMDSPLHF. The DNA for the CDR3 is TGCAGTGCTAGTTTTCAGGGAATGGATTCACCCCTCCACTTT. The chain recombines TRBV20-1 with TRBJ1-6; D is perhaps TRBD1 (5 bases). V was cut by 3 bases and J by 8 bases, with 14 bases left in between. This CDR3 is built from 14 residues. Germline assignment: CDR1 DFQATT and CDR2 SNEGSKA (reference sequence).

This clone came up a few times. V gene TRBV18 combines with J gene TRBJ1-1; 7 nucleotides match TRBD1. V dropped 8 bases and J dropped 5; count of bases not matched to a gene: 8. The germline gives CDR1 KGHSH, CDR2 LQKENI. The length of the CDR3 is 13 residues. The CDR3 bases are TGTGCCAGCGCAACACAGGGGTCGACTGAAGCTTTCTTT. As protein: CASATQGSTEAFF.

The J gene is TRBJ2-3, the V gene TRBV11-2, with a weak D call TRBD2 (6 bases). CDR1 SGHAT and CDR2 FQNNGV come from the germline V gene. Trimming removed 3 bases from V and 3 bases from J, with 13 bases in between. The CDR3 runs 15 residues. CDR3 protein: CASSFAGLSTDTQYF. The DNA for the CDR3 is TGTGCCAGCAGCTTTGCGGGGCTGAGTACAGATACGCAGTATTTT.

The rearrangement links TRBV6-5 to TRBJ1-5; 9 nucleotides line up with TRBD1. The CDR3 is made up of 14 amino acids. Germline values: CDR1 MNHEY, CDR2 SVGAGI. Losses at the gene ends were 6 bases for V and 6 bases for J; bases not matched to a gene: 6. The DNA for the CDR3 is TGTGCCAGCAGGACAGGGGGGGGTAGTCAGCCCCAGCATTTT. Residues: CASRTGGGSQPQHF.

This clone has only a few counts. The chain combines TRBV7-6 with TRBJ2-1; TRBD2 matches 15 bases. The CDR3 spans 16 residues. CDR1 SGHVS and CDR2 FNYEAQ come from the germline V gene. After removal of 5 bases from V and 7 bases from J, the junction contained 6 bases not matched to a gene. The CDR3, as DNA: TGTGCCAGCAGCCCCCTTGGGACTAGCGGGGGGAATGAGCAGTTCTTC. Translating gives CASSPLGTSGGNEQFF.

With regard to this clone: The junction and the germline gene differ at one end; a read error may be behind it. The chain carries TRBV6-5 and TRBJ1-5, with a weak D call TRBD1 (6 bases). This CDR3 region has 15 residues. Germline V gene sequence: CDR1 MNHEY, CDR2 SVGAGI. The CDR3 coding sequence is TGTGCCAGCAGCTACTCGTGGACAGGCAATCAGCCCCAGCATTTT. Translating gives CASSYSWTGNQPQHF.

The chain uses TRBV7-3 and TRBJ2-1; a weak D match, TRBD2 (7 bases). The CDR3 is 13 amino acids. Germline CDR1 and CDR2: SGHTA and FQGTGA. The V end was cut by 6 bases, the J end by 9 bases, with 15 bases between. Here the CDR3 reads CASSYRGAGEQFF. The CDR3 DNA reads TGTGCCAGCAGTTATCGGGGGGCAGGTGAGCAGTTCTTC.

In its sample, this clone was seen a few times. The chain carries TRBV19 and TRBJ1-5; D uncertain. The CDR3 runs 14 residues. CDR1 LNHDA and CDR2 SQIVND come from the germline V gene (reference sequence). Trimming shortened V by 3 bases and J by 6 bases, and 12 bases separated the two germline ends. The CDR3 reads CASSMSAAPQPQHF. CDR3 sequence (DNA): TGTGCCAGTAGTATGTCGGCGGCCCCTCAGCCCCAGCATTTT.

This clone was counted many times. The rearrangement links TRBV4-2 to TRBJ2-7, with D tentatively TRBD1 (6 bases). The CDR3 spans 16 residues. Trimming took off 0 bases at V and 0 bases at J, with 12 bases between the two ends. In germline, CDR1 is LGHNA, CDR2 YNFKEQ. This chain's CDR3 is CASSQEKTGYSYEQYF. The CDR3 region has the DNA TGTGCCAGCAGCCAAGAAAAGACAGGATACTCCTACGAGCAGTACTTC.

Only a few counts were recorded for this clone. The genes are TRBV4-1 and TRBJ1-4, with a tentative D call TRBD1 (5 bases). CDR1 and CDR2 (germline): MGHRA, YSYEKL. This CDR3 spans 14 amino acids. V was clipped by 5 bases and J by 7 bases, with 14 bases between them. This CDR3 reads CASSILRGVEKLFF. The CDR3, as DNA: TGCGCCAGCAGCATCCTAAGGGGTGTTGAAAAACTGTTTTTT.

This chain connects TRBV5-1 to TRBJ1-6; D may be TRBD1 (5 bases). The CDR3 is 15 amino acids. CDR1 SGHRS and CDR2 YFSETQ come from the germline V gene. V shed 0 bases and J shed 5 bases, with 9 bases lying between them. CDR3 sequence (DNA): TGCGCCAGCAGCTTGGCGTCAGGGAATAATTCACCCCTCCACTTT. Translating gives CASSLASGNNSPLHF.

The chain joins TRBV9 to TRBJ2-7; 8 bases match TRBD2. The CDR3 is 16 amino acids. Germline loops: CDR1 SGDLS, CDR2 YYNGEE. V dropped 5 bases and J dropped 1; count of bases not matched to a gene: 11. CDR3 in DNA: TGTGCCAGCAGTGGGGAGGGACTAGACCTTTCCTACGAGCAGTACTTC. This sequence encodes CASSGEGLDLSYEQYF.

The gene calls are TRBV10-3 and TRBJ2-3, with TRBD2 identical over 9 bases. CDR3 length: 14 amino acids. From germline, CDR1 is ENHRY and CDR2 SYGVKD. V lost 8 bases, J lost 4 bases, and 7 bases stayed unmatched. CDR3 residues: CAIALAGWADTQYF. DNA of the CDR3: TGTGCCATCGCCCTAGCGGGGTGGGCAGATACGCAGTATTTT.

The chain is built from TRBV6-2 or TRBV6-3 and TRBJ2-7; weak D call: TRBD2 (5 bases). This CDR3 is 13 amino acids long. Germline CDR1 and CDR2: MNHEY and SVGEGT. Trimming stripped 5 bases from V and 6 bases from J, with 14 bases between. CDR3 bases: TGTGCCAGCAGTCTAAATCGGGAATCCGAGCAGTACTTC. Amino acids: CASSLNRESEQYF.